This TCR beta chain stems from a study of blood T cell repertoires in COVID-19. Study details: From T cells, B-cell-depleted T cells, or PBMCs came the material, which was cDNA or gDNA.

Measured with immunoSEQ multiplex PCR; TCRdb has only the in-frame clones, and not every one. The sample shows around 200,000 clones, 80% to 90% of them seen only once. This clone was seen a few times. Trimming shortened V by 0 bases and J by 5 bases, and 14 bases separated the two germline ends. The CDR3 length is 15 residues. Looked up from germline, CDR1 is SGHNT and CDR2 is YYREEE (reference sequence). Sequencing input: peripheral blood. This TCR came from a human donor with active or convalescent COVID-19. The donor label of this sample is uncertain. This sequence joins TRBV5-4 and TRBJ1-1; D might be TRBD1 (5 bases). Here the CDR3 DNA reads TGTGCCAGCAGCTTGGCCGGGGGTTTGGGTACTGAAGCTTTCTTT. Its protein is CASSLAGGLGTEAFF.